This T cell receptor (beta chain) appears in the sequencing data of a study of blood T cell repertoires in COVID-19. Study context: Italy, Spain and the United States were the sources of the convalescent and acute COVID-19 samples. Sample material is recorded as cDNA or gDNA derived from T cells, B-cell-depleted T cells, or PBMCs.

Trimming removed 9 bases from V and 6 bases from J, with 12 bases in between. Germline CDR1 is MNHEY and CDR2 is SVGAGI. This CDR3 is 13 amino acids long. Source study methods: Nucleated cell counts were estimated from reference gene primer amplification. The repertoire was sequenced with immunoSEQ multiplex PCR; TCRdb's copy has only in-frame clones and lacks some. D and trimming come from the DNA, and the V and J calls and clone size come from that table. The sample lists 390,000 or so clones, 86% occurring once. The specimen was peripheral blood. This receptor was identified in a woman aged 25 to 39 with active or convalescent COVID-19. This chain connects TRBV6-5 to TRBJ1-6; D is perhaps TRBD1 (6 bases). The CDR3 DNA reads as TGTGCCAGATCCAGGGGTATTAATTCACCCCTCCACTTT. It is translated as CARSRGINSPLHF.